The T cell receptor (beta chain) under discussion was sequenced for a study of OX40 agonist ivuxolimab in advanced cancers. The repertoire was sequenced with immunoSEQ multiplex PCR; TCRdb's copy has only in-frame clones and lacks some. The sample has roughly 92,000 clones, about 93% seen once. This CDR3 contains 15 residues. CDR1 is SGHTA, CDR2 FQGNSA, per germline. Unmatched junction bases numbered 16, after V lost 7 bases and J lost 11 bases. The source is an adult with an advanced solid tumor such as melanoma, head and neck, liver or kidney cancer. The chain carries TRBV7-2 and TRBJ2-5; 10 bases align to TRBD2. Sequencing used CD4+ or CD8+ T cells sorted from blood, obtained in a trial of the OX40 agonist ivuxolimab. CDR3 loop: CASNYTVTSGPEQYF. The CDR3 DNA is TGTGCCAGCAACTACACCGTGACTAGCGGGCCGGAGCAGTACTTC. The complete variable domain, with remaining parts taken from reference TRBV7-2 and TRBJ2-5, reads GAGVSQSPSNKVTEKGKDVELRCDPISGHTALYWYRQSLGQGLEFLIYFQGNSAPDKSGLPSDRFSAERTGGSVSTLTIQRTQQEDSAVYLCASNYTVTSGPEQYFGPGTRLLVL.